What follows describes a single TCR beta chain. Its target is unknown. The data were obtained in a study of T cells after yellow fever vaccination. MiXCR, applied by TCRdb to the 5' RACE reads, yields one record per CDR3 protein. The sample lists under 550,000 distinct CDR3 sequences, 21% occurring once. Broader study findings: Reappearance after the booster was observed for most primary-vaccination clones (96% CD4, roughly 90% CD8).

Germline V gene data show CDR1 as SGHNT and CDR2 as YYREEE (reference sequence). V was trimmed by 4 bases and J by 2 bases, leaving 13 bases between them. This CDR3 contains 14 residues. This clonotype was sampled from a man between 18 and 29 years old who received the YFV17D yellow fever vaccine. The chain links TRBV5-4 to TRBJ2-7; no firm D call. Sequencing was performed on PBMCs, taken about 21 days after the first yellow fever vaccination. DNA of the CDR3: TGTGCCAGCAGCAAAACAGCGAATCCCTACGAGCAGTACTTC. It is translated as CASSKTANPYEQYF. Complete variable domain (other parts from reference TRBV5-4 and TRBJ2-7): ETGVTQSPTHLIKTRGQQVTLRCSSQSGHNTVSWYQQALGQGPQFIFQYYREEENGRGNFPPRFSGLQFPNYSSELNVNALELDDSALYLCASSKTANPYEQYFGPGTRLTVT.